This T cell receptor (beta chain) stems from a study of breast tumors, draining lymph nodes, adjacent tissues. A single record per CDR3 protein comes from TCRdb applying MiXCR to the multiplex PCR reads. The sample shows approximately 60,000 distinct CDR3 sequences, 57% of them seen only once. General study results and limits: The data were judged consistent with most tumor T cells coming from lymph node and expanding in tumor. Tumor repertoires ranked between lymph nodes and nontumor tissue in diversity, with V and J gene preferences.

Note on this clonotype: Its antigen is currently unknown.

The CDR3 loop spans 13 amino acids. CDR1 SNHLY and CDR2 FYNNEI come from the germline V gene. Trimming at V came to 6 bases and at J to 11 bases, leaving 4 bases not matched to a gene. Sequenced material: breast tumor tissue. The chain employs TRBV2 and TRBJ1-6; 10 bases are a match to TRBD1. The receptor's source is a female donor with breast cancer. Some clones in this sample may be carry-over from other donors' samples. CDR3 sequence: CASSGTGDAPLHF. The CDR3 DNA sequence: TGTGCCAGCAGCGGGACAGGGGATGCACCCCTCCACTTT.